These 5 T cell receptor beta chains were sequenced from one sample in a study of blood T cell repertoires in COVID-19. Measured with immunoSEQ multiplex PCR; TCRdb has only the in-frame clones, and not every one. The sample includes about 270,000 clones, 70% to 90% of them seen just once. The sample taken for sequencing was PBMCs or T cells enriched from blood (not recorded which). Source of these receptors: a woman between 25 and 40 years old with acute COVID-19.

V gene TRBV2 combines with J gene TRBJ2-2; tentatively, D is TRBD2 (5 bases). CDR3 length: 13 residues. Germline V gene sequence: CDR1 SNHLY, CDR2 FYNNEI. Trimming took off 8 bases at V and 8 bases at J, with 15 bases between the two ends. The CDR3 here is CASYEGTGGELFF. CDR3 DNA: TGTGCCAGCTATGAGGGAACCGGTGGGGAGCTGTTTTTT.

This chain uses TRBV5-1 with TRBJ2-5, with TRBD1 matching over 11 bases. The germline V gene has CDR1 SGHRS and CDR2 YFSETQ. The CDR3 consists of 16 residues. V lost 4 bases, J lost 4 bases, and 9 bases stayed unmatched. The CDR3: CASSTGQGALGETQYF. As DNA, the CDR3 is TGCGCCAGCAGCACCGGACAGGGGGCGCTGGGAGAGACCCAGTACTTC.

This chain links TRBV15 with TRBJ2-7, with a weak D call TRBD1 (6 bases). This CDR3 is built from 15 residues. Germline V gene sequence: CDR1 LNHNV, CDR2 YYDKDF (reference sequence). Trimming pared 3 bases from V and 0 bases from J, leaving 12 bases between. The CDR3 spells CATSRLYRDSYEQYF. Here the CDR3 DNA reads TGTGCCACCAGCAGGCTTTACAGGGACTCCTACGAGCAGTACTTC.

The CDR3 protein is CASSQGGADTQYF. CDR3 sequence (DNA): TGTGCCAGCAGCCAAGGGGGGGCAGATACGCAGTATTTT. The V gene is TRBV3-1 (or the pseudogene TRBV3-2), the J gene TRBJ2-3; TRBD2 might be the D (6 bases). CDR3 size: 13 residues. With 1 base removed from V and 4 bases from J, the gap between germline ends came to 6 bases. Germline CDR1 is LGHDT and CDR2 is YNNKEL (reference sequence).

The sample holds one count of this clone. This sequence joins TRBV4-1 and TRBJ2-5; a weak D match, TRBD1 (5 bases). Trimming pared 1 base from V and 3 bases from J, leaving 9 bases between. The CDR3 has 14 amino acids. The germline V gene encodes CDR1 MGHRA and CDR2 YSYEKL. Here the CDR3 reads CASSQVPGKETQYF. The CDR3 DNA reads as TGCGCCAGCAGCCAAGTTCCAGGGAAAGAGACCCAGTACTTC.